These T cell receptor beta chains were read from a single sample in a study of cytomegalovirus exposure and HLA in healthy donors. The data were produced by immunoSEQ multiplex PCR, yet TCRdb's version contains in-frame clones alone and is incomplete. The sample carries about 180,000 clones, around 80% recorded once. The sequenced material came from PBMCs. These receptors originate from a woman aged 45-59 years in good health and CMV-seropositive. Both conserved end residues are part of each CDR3. Where a row states a size, it is once, few, many or the class of an expanded clone; other rows omit it.

clone size | CDR3 length | V gene | CDR3 protein
NA | 13 | TRBV7-9 | CSSSLTSEGVLTF
NA | 15 | TRBV4-3 | CASSQVTGVNQPQHF
once | 14 | TRBV10-3 | CAISELAGYYEQYF
few | 14 | TRBV2 | CASSVEGWNTEAFF
NA | 12 | TRBV4-3 | CASGRRVTEAFF
few | 20 | TRBV28 | CASSTKGGRAVLGVKNIQYF
NA | 13 | TRBV7-9 | CASSLEQNQPQHF
NA | 15 | TRBV14 | CASSCLGMTNEKLFF
NA | 17 | TRBV7-9 | CASSPLAGQGGLYEQYF
NA | 16 | TRBV4-3 | CASSQDLGGRTGELFF
NA | 16 | TRBV19 | CASSSTAGGLNNEQFF
NA | 14 | TRBV2 | CASSSGPGESPLHF
NA | 13 | TRBV18 | CASSRSSTGEQYF
NA | 16 | TRBV9 | CASSVASGGAGETQYF
NA | 12 | TRBV18 | CASSLDTYEQYF
once | 15 | TRBV5-4 | CASSLAGTGLYEQYF
NA | 15 | TRBV28 | CASSPGGGGNYEQYF
NA | 14 | TRBV25-1 | CASSGLAGLYEQYF
NA | 14 | TRBV18 | CASSPSGLNEKLFF
NA | 13 | TRBV7-3 | CASSPDREGEQFF
NA | 16 | TRBV11-2 | CASRSPGQGGRETQYF
NA | 17 | TRBV10-2 | CASRLRKTGEGNTEAFF
NA | 13 | TRBV7-2 | CASLLTGNSPLHF
NA | 13 | TRBV9 | CASSKAGTGELFF
NA | 15 | TRBV15 | CATSRDLSSTGELFF
NA | 16 | TRBV27 | CASSLRATTGEYGYTF
NA | 18 | TRBV9 | CASSPTQGLTFPNYGYTF
NA | 11 | TRBV6-1 | CASSITGGYTF
once | 13 | TRBV5-4 | CASRDRQGNEQYF
NA | 14 | TRBV28 | CASSSSGDLYGYTF
NA | 16 | TRBV10-3 | CAISDGEIGAKNIQYF
NA | 14 | TRBV27 | CASSPQGLTYEQYF
NA | 16 | TRBV18 | CASSPTTSGTYNEQFF
few | 18 | TRBV7-9 | CASSLGPSAVPGANVLTF
few | 13 | TRBV7-9 | CASSLVGGQPQHF
few | 16 | TRBV23-1 | CASIVRPRQLNTEAFF
NA | 12 | TRBV5-4 | CASSPSAGGYTF
NA | 15 | TRBV19 | CASKQGASGLYEQYF
NA | 12 | TRBV27 | CAIILRTGELFF
NA | 14 | TRBV5-1 | CASSLAPGAYEQYF
NA | 17 | TRBV5-4 | CASSPHGVGGTNSPLHF
NA | 15 | TRBV7-9 | CASSLLGGPYNEQFF
NA | 14 | TRBV7-9 | CAARDTGGNTEAFF